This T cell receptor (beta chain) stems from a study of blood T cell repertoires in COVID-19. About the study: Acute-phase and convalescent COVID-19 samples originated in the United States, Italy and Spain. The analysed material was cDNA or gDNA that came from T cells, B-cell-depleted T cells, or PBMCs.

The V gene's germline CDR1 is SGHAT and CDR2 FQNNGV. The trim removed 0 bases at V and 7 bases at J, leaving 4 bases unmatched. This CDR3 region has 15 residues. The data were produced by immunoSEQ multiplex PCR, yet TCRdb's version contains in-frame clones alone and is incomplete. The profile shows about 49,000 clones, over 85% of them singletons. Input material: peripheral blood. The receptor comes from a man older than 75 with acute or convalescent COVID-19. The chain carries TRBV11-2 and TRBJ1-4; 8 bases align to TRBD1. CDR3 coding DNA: TGTGCCAGCAGCTTAGATAGCAGGGGGCCTGAAAAACTGTTTTTT. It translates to CASSLDSRGPEKLFF.